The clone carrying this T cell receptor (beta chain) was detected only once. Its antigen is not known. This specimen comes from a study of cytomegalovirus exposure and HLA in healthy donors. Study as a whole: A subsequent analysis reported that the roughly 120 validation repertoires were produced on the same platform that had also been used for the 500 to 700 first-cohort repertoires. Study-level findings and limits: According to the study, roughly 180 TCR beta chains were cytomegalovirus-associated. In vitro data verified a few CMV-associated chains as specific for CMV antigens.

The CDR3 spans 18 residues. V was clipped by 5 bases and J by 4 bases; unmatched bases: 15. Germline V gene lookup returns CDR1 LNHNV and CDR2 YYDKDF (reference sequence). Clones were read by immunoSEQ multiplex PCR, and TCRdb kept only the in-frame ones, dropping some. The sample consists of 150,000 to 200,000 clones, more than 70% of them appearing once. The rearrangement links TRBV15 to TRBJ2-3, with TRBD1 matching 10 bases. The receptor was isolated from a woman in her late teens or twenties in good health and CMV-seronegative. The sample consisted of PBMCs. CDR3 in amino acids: CATSVRTGGSSLADTQYF. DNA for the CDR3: TGTGCCACCAGCGTCCGGACAGGGGGTAGTAGTCTGGCAGATACGCAGTATTTT.